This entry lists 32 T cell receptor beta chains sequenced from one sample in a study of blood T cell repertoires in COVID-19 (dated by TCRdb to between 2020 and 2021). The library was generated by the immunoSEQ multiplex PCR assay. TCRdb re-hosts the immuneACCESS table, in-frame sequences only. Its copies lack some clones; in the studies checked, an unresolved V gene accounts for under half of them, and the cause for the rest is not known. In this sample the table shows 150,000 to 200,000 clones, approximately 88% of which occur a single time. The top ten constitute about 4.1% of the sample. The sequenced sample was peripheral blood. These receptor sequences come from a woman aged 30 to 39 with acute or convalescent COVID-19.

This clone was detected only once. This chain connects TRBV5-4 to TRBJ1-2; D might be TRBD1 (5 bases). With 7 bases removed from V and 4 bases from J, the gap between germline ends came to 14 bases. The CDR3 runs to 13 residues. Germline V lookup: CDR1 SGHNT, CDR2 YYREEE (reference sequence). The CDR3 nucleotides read TGTGCCAGCGGGACTGACCAAATCTATGGCTACACCTTC. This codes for CASGTDQIYGYTF.

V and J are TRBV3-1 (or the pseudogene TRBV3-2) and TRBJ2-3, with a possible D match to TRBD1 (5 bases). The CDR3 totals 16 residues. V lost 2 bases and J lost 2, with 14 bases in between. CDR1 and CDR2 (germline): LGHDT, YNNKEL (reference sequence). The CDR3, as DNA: TGTGCCAGCAGCCAAACAGGCCTCCTTTACACAGATACGCAGTATTTT. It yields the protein CASSQTGLLYTDTQYF.

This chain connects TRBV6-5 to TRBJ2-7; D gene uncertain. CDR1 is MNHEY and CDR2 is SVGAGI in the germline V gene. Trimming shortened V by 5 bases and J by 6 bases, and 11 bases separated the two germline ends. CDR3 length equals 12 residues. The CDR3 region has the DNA TGTGCCAGCAGTCCCAGCGCTCTCGAGCAGTACTTC. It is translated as CASSPSALEQYF.

CDR3 coding DNA: TGTGCCAGCAGTTTGAACCCTACCTATGGCTACACCTTC. This translates into CASSLNPTYGYTF. This sequence joins TRBV28 and TRBJ1-2; D is unclear. The V and J ends lost 3 bases and 4 bases respectively, with 9 bases between them. This CDR3 has 13 residues. Germline-derived CDR1 and CDR2 are MDHEN and SYDVKM.

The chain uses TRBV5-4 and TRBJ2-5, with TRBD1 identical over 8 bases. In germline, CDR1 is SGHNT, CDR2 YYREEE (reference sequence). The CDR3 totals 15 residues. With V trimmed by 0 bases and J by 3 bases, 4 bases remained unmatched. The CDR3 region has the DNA TGTGCCAGCAGCTTGGCCAACAGGGGGAAAGAGACCCAGTACTTC. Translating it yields CASSLANRGKETQYF.

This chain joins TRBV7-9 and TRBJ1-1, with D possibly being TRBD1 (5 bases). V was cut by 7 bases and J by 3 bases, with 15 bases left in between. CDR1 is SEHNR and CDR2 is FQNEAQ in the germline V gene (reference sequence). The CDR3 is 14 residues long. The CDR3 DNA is TGTGCCAGCACCCCTGCTTGGGGCTACACTGAAGCTTTCTTT. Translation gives CASTPAWGYTEAFF. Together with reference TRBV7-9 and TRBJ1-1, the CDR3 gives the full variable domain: DTGVSQNPRHKITKRGQNVTFRCDPISEHNRLYWYRQTLGQGPEFLTYFQNEAQLEKSRLLSDRFSAERPKGSFSTLEIQRTEQGDSAMYLCASTPAWGYTEAFFGQGTRLTVV.

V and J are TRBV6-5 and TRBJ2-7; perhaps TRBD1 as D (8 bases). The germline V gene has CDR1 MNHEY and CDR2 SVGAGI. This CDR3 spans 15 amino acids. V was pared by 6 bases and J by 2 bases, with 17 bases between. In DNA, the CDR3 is TGTGCCAGCAGGCACGGACAGGGAGGGACCTACGAGCAGTACTTC. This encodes CASRHGQGGTYEQYF.

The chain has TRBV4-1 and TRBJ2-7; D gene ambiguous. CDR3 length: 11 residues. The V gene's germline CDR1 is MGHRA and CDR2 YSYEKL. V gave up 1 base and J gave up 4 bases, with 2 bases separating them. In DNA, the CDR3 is TGCGCCAGCAGCCAAGCATACGAGCAGTACTTC. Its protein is CASSQAYEQYF.

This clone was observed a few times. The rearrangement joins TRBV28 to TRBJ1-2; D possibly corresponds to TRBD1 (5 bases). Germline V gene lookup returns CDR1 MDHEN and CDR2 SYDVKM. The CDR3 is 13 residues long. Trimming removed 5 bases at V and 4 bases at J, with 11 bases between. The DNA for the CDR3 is TGTGCCAGCAGTGGGGCCGCCCCCTATGGCTACACCTTC. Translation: CASSGAAPYGYTF.

CDR3 in amino acids: CASRYSLSGNTIYF. In nucleotides, the CDR3 is TGTGCCAGCAGATACAGTTTATCCGGAAACACCATATATTTT. The rearrangement links TRBV7-8 to TRBJ1-3; D is unclear. The CDR3 has 14 amino acids. CDR1 is SGHVS, CDR2 FQNEAQ, per germline. Trimming removed 6 bases from V and 4 bases from J, with 13 bases in between.

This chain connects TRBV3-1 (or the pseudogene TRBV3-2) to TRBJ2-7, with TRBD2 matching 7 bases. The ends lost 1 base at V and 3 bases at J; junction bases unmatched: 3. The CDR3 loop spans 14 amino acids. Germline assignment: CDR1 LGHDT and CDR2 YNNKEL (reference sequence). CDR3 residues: CASSQVREVYEQYF. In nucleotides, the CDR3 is TGTGCCAGCAGCCAAGTCCGGGAGGTCTACGAGCAGTACTTC.

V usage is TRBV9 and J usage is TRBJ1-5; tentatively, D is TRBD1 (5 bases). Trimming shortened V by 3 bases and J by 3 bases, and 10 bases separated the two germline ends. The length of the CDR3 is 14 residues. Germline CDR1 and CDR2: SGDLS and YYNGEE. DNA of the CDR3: TGTGCCAGCAGCGGTGACAGTTTCAATCAGCCCCAGCATTTT. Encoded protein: CASSGDSFNQPQHF.

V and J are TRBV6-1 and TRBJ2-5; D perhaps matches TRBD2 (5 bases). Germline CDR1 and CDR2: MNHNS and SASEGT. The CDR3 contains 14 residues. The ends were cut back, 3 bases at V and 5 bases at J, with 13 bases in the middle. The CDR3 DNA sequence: TGTGCCAGCAGTGAGTTCCTAGCTAGCGAGACCCAGTACTTC. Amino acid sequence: CASSEFLASETQYF.

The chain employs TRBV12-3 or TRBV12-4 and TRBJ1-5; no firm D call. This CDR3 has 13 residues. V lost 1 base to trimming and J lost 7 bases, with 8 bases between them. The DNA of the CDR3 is TGTGCCAGCAGTTTAGGGGAGTTGCAGCCCCAGCATTTT. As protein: CASSLGELQPQHF.

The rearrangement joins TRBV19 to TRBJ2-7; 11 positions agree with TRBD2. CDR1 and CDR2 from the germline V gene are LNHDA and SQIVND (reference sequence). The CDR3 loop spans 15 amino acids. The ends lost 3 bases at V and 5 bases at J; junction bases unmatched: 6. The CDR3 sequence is CASSIKRLAGNEQYF. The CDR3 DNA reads TGTGCCAGTAGTATCAAGAGACTAGCGGGAAACGAGCAGTACTTC. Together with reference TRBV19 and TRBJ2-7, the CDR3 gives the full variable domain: DGGITQSPKYLFRKEGQNVTLSCEQNLNHDAMYWYRQDPGQGLRLIYYSQIVNDFQKGDIAEGYSVSREKKESFPLTVTSAQKNPTAFYLCASSIKRLAGNEQYFGPGTRLTVT.

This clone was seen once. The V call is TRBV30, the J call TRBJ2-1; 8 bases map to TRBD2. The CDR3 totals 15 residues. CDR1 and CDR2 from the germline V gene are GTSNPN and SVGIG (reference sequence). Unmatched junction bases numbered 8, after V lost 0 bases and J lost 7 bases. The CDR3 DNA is TGTGCCTGGAGTGTGGGAAGCGGGAGTCTGAATGAGCAGTTCTTC. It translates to CAWSVGSGSLNEQFF.

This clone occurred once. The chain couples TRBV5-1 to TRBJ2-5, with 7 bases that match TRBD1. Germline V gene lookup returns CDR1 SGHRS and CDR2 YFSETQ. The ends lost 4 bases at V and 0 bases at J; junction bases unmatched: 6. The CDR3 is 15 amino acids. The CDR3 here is CASSPGTAYQETQYF. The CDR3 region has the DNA TGCGCCAGCAGCCCGGGGACAGCGTACCAAGAGACCCAGTACTTC.

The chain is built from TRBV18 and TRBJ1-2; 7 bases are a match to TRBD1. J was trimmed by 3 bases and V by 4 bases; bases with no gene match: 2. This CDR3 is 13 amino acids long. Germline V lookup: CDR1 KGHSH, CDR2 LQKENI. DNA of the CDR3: TGTGCCAGCTCACTCCAGGGGGACTATGGCTACACCTTC. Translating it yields CASSLQGDYGYTF.

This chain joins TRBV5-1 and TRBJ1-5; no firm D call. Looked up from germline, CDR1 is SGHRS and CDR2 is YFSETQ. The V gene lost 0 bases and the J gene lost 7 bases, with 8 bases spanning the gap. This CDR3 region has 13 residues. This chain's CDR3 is CASSLDTGQPQHF. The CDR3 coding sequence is TGCGCCAGCAGCTTGGATACCGGGCAGCCCCAGCATTTT.

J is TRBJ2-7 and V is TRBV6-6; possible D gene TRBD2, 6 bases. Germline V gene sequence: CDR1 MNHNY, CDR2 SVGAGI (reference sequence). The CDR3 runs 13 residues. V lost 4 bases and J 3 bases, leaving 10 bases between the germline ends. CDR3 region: CASSFGTGYEQYF. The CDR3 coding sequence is TGTGCCAGCAGTTTTGGGACTGGCTACGAGCAGTACTTC.

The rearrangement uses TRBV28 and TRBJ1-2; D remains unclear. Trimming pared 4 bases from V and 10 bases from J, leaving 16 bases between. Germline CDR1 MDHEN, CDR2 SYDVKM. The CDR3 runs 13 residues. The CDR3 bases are TGTGCCAGCAGTTACCTGGGCAACTCCTACTACACCTTC. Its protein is CASSYLGNSYYTF.

CDR3 protein: CASSPTGVEQYF. In DNA, the CDR3 is TGTGCCAGCTCACCTACGGGAGTTGAGCAGTACTTC. The chain links TRBV18 to TRBJ2-7, with D possibly matching TRBD2 (6 bases). The CDR3 is 12 amino acids. V gave up 3 bases and J gave up 7 bases, with 10 bases separating them. Per the germline V gene, CDR1 is KGHSH and CDR2 is LQKENI.

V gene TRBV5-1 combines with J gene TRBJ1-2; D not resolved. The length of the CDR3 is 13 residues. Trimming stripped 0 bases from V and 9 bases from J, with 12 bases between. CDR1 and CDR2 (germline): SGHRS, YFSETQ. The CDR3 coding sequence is TGCGCCAGCAGCTTGGCAAACGGGGAGAGCTACACCTTC. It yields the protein CASSLANGESYTF.

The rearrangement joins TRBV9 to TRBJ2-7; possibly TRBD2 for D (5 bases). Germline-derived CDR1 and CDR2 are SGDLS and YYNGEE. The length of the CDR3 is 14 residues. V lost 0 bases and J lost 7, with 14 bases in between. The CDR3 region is CASSVEPRGVEQYF. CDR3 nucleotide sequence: TGTGCCAGCAGCGTAGAACCCCGGGGTGTGGAGCAGTACTTC.

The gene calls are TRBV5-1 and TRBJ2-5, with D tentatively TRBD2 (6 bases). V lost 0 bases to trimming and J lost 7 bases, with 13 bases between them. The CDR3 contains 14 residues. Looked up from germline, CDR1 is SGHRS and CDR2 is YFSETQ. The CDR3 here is CASSLDPGEGTQYF. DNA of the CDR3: TGCGCCAGCAGCTTGGACCCGGGAGAGGGGACCCAGTACTTC.

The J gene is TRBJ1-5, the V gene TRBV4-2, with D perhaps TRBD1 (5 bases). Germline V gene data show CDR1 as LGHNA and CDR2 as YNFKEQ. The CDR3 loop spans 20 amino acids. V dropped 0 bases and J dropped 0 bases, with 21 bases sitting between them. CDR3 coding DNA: TGTGCCAGCAGCCAAGAAGCACATCAGGCAGGGCCGTATAGCAATCAGCCCCAGCATTTT. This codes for CASSQEAHQAGPYSNQPQHF.

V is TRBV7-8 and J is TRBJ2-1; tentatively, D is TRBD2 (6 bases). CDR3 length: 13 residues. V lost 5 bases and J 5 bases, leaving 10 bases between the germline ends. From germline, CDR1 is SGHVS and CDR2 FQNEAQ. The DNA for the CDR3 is TGTGCCAGCAGCCGAGGACTAAACAATGAGCAGTTCTTC. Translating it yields CASSRGLNNEQFF.

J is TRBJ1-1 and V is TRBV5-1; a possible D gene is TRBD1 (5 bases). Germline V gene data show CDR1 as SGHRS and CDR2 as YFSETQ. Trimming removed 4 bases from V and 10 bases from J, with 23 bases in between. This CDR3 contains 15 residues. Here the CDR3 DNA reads TGCGCCAGCAGCCCCTACTCCGGGACTGTCGCTGGAGCTTTCTTT. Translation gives CASSPYSGTVAGAFF.

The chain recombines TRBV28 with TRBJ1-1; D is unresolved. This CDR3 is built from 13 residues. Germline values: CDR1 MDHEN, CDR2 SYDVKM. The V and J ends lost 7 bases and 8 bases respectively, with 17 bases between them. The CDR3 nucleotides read TGTGCCAGCATTAAGCTTCGGCGGCCCGAAGCTTTCTTT. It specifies CASIKLRRPEAFF. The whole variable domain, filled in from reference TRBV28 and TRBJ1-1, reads DVKVTQSSRYLVKRTGEKVFLECVQDMDHENMFWYRQDPGLGLRLIYFSYDVKMKEKGDIPEGYSVSREKKERFSLILESASTNQTSMYLCASIKLRRPEAFFGQGTRLTVV.

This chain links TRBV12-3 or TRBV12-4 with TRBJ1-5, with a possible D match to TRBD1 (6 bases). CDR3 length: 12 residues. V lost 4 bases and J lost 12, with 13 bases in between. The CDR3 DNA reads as TGTGCCAGCAGTTCCTTGGGGGCCCGCCAGCATTTT. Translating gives CASSSLGARQHF.

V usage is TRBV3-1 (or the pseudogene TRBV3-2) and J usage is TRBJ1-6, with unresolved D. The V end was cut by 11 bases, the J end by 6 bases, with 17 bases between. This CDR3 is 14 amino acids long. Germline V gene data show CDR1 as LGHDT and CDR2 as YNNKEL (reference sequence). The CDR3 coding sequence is TGTGCCTCTACGGACCATGGAGGTAATTCACCCCTCCACTTT. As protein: CASTDHGGNSPLHF.

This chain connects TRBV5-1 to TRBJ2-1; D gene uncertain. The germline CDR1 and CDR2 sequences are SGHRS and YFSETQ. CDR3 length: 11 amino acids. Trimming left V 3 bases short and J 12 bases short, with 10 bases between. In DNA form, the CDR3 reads TGCGCCAGCAGCTCAAGCCTCTTGCAGTTCTTC. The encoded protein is CASSSSLLQFF.